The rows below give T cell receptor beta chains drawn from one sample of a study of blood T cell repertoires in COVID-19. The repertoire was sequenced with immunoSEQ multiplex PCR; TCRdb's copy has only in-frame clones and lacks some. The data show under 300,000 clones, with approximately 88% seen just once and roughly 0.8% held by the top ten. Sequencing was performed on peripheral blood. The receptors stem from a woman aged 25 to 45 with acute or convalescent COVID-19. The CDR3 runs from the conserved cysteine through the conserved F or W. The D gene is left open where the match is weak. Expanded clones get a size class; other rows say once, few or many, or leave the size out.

cdr3_nt: TGCAGCGTTGAAGAGACCAGGGGGGAGACCCAGTACTTC
cdr3_aa: CSVEETRGETQYF
j_call: TRBJ2-5
d_call: TRBD1
v_call: TRBV29-1
clone_size: NA

cdr3_nt: TGTGCCACCCGGAACGGGACAAACACCGGGGAGCTGTTTTTT
cdr3_aa: CATRNGTNTGELFF
j_call: TRBJ2-2
d_call: NA
v_call: TRBV24-1
clone_size: NA

cdr3_nt: TGTGCCAGCTCTGTGGGGGGTGAGCAGTTCTTC
cdr3_aa: CASSVGGEQFF
j_call: TRBJ2-1
d_call: NA
v_call: TRBV6-5
clone_size: NA

cdr3_nt: TGTGCCAGTAATCTGGGTCTAGATGGAAACACCATATATTTT
cdr3_aa: CASNLGLDGNTIYF
j_call: TRBJ1-3
d_call: NA
v_call: TRBV19
clone_size: NA

cdr3_nt: TGTGCCAGCATCCTAAGGGGCAGCATGAACACTGAAGCTTTCTTT
cdr3_aa: CASILRGSMNTEAFF
j_call: TRBJ1-1
d_call: NA
v_call: TRBV21-1
clone_size: NA

cdr3_nt: TGTGCCAGCAGCCAAAGCGGGACTAGCGGGAATGGTGAGCAGTTCTTC
cdr3_aa: CASSQSGTSGNGEQFF
j_call: TRBJ2-1
d_call: TRBD2
v_call: TRBV4-2
clone_size: NA

cdr3_nt: TGTGCCAGTAGTACTCGGGAGGTTGGCAATCAGCCCCAGCATTTT
cdr3_aa: CASSTREVGNQPQHF
j_call: TRBJ1-5
d_call: NA
v_call: TRBV19
clone_size: NA

cdr3_nt: TGTGCCAGCAGCCGGGACAGAAACTACGAGCAGTACTTC
cdr3_aa: CASSRDRNYEQYF
j_call: TRBJ2-7
d_call: TRBD1
v_call: TRBV7-8
clone_size: NA

cdr3_nt: TGTGCCAGCAGCCAGGGGACAGGGGAGTACTACGAGCAGTACTTC
cdr3_aa: CASSQGTGEYYEQYF
j_call: TRBJ2-7
d_call: TRBD1
v_call: TRBV11-3
clone_size: NA

cdr3_nt: TGTGCCAGTAGTATGGGACAGGGTCTCCCCTACGAGCAGTACTTC
cdr3_aa: CASSMGQGLPYEQYF
j_call: TRBJ2-7
d_call: TRBD1
v_call: TRBV19
clone_size: NA

cdr3_nt: TGTGCCGTACGGGAGTACTCAGATACGCAGTATTTT
cdr3_aa: CAVREYSDTQYF
j_call: TRBJ2-3
d_call: NA
v_call: TRBV12-3/TRBV12-4
clone_size: NA

cdr3_nt: TGTGCCAGCAGTCCGGTGGGACCCGGGACAGGGGTGTATGGCTACACCTTC
cdr3_aa: CASSPVGPGTGVYGYTF
j_call: TRBJ1-2
d_call: TRBD1
v_call: TRBV5-4
clone_size: NA

cdr3_nt: TGTGCCAGCTCCCGACCGCAGGGCTTCGATGAGCAGTTCTTC
cdr3_aa: CASSRPQGFDEQFF
j_call: TRBJ2-1
d_call: NA
v_call: TRBV11-1
clone_size: NA

cdr3_nt: TGTGCCAGTTCGTATGCGGGACGGGGAGGTTCACCCCTCCACTTT
cdr3_aa: CASSYAGRGGSPLHF
j_call: TRBJ1-6
d_call: NA
v_call: TRBV19
clone_size: NA

cdr3_nt: TGTGCCAGTAGTATCGCGGGACGGTACTACAATGAGCAGTTCTTC
cdr3_aa: CASSIAGRYYNEQFF
j_call: TRBJ2-1
d_call: NA
v_call: TRBV19
clone_size: NA

cdr3_nt: TGTGCCAGCAGTCCAGCGGGACTAGCGGGAGGGCCCAGGTACGAGCAGTACTTC
cdr3_aa: CASSPAGLAGGPRYEQYF
j_call: TRBJ2-7
d_call: TRBD2
v_call: TRBV27
clone_size: NA

cdr3_nt: TGTGCCAGCAGCTTAGTGGGGACATCAACTAATGAAAAACTGTTTTTT
cdr3_aa: CASSLVGTSTNEKLFF
j_call: TRBJ1-4
d_call: NA
v_call: TRBV11-3
clone_size: once

cdr3_nt: TGCAGCGTTGATGACGGCGGTTTTGAGCAGTTCTTC
cdr3_aa: CSVDDGGFEQFF
j_call: TRBJ2-1
d_call: NA
v_call: TRBV29-1
clone_size: NA

cdr3_nt: TGTGCCAGTAGTGCCTTGCGGGAGGACTCCTACGAGCAGTACTTC
cdr3_aa: CASSALREDSYEQYF
j_call: TRBJ2-7
d_call: TRBD2
v_call: TRBV19
clone_size: NA

cdr3_nt: TGTGCCAGCAGACTACCCGGGACAGGGACCTATGGCTACACCTTC
cdr3_aa: CASRLPGTGTYGYTF
j_call: TRBJ1-2
d_call: TRBD1
v_call: TRBV6-6
clone_size: NA

cdr3_nt: TGCGCCAGCAGCCAAGGACTAGGCACCGGGGAGCTGTTTTTT
cdr3_aa: CASSQGLGTGELFF
j_call: TRBJ2-2
d_call: NA
v_call: TRBV4-3
clone_size: NA

cdr3_nt: TGTGCCAGCAGTTTAAGGCAGGGGGCGAGCAATGAGCAGTTCTTC
cdr3_aa: CASSLRQGASNEQFF
j_call: TRBJ2-1
d_call: TRBD1
v_call: TRBV27
clone_size: NA

cdr3_nt: TGTGCCAGCAGCCAAGAGAACGGGAACTATGGCTACACCTTC
cdr3_aa: CASSQENGNYGYTF
j_call: TRBJ1-2
d_call: NA
v_call: TRBV14
clone_size: NA

cdr3_nt: TGTGCCAGCAGCTTGGAGGGACTAGCGCCCGAGCAGTACTTC
cdr3_aa: CASSLEGLAPEQYF
j_call: TRBJ2-7
d_call: TRBD2
v_call: TRBV5-4
clone_size: NA

cdr3_nt: TGTGCCTGGGACCAATACGGACAGGTCCCTTCTGGAAACACCATATATTTT
cdr3_aa: CAWDQYGQVPSGNTIYF
j_call: TRBJ1-3
d_call: TRBD1
v_call: TRBV30
clone_size: few

cdr3_nt: TGTGCCAGCAGCCAAGAACCCGGGAGGGCGATTCAGGAGACCCAGTACTTC
cdr3_aa: CASSQEPGRAIQETQYF
j_call: TRBJ2-5
d_call: TRBD2
v_call: TRBV14
clone_size: once

cdr3_nt: TGTGCCAGCAGTTACGGGGGGACTAGCGGCCGATACAATGAGCAGTTCTTC
cdr3_aa: CASSYGGTSGRYNEQFF
j_call: TRBJ2-1
d_call: TRBD2
v_call: TRBV6-2/TRBV6-3
clone_size: NA

cdr3_nt: TGTGCCAGCAGCCAAGATCGCAGTTATAATCAGCCCCAGCATTTT
cdr3_aa: CASSQDRSYNQPQHF
j_call: TRBJ1-5
d_call: NA
v_call: TRBV3-1/TRBV3-2
clone_size: NA

cdr3_nt: TGCGCCAGCAGCCAGAGGGGACGGGAGGGCCCTTCTAGCACAGATACGCAGTATTTT
cdr3_aa: CASSQRGREGPSSTDTQYF
j_call: TRBJ2-3
d_call: TRBD2
v_call: TRBV4-1
clone_size: NA

cdr3_nt: TGTGCCAGCAGTTATATGGGGGCGGCAAATCAGCCCCAGCATTTT
cdr3_aa: CASSYMGAANQPQHF
j_call: TRBJ1-5
d_call: NA
v_call: TRBV6-6
clone_size: NA

cdr3_nt: TGTGCCAGTAGCGACAGGGGTCACCTAGCGACGAGAACTACAGATACGCAGTATTTT
cdr3_aa: CASSDRGHLATRTTDTQYF
j_call: TRBJ2-3
d_call: TRBD1
v_call: TRBV19
clone_size: NA

cdr3_nt: TGCGCCAGCAGTCAATCGGAGGAGACAGGAAGCCTAACAGATACGCAGTATTTT
cdr3_aa: CASSQSEETGSLTDTQYF
j_call: TRBJ2-3
d_call: NA
v_call: TRBV23-1
clone_size: NA

cdr3_nt: TGTGCCAGCGGGCGGGAGGTCAAAAACATTCAGTACTTC
cdr3_aa: CASGREVKNIQYF
j_call: TRBJ2-4
d_call: TRBD2
v_call: TRBV7-2
clone_size: NA

cdr3_nt: TGTGCCAGCAAGTTGGTGGCGGGAGTGGAGTACTTC
cdr3_aa: CASKLVAGVEYF
j_call: TRBJ2-5
d_call: TRBD2
v_call: TRBV6-5
clone_size: once

cdr3_nt: TGTGCCAGCAGTACAGGGGGGCCTGAAGCTTTCTTT
cdr3_aa: CASSTGGPEAFF
j_call: TRBJ1-1
d_call: TRBD1
v_call: TRBV6-5
clone_size: NA

cdr3_nt: TGTGCCAGCAGTGAATATGGACAGGCCTGGGGGGGCTACACCTTC
cdr3_aa: CASSEYGQAWGGYTF
j_call: TRBJ1-2
d_call: TRBD1
v_call: TRBV25-1
clone_size: NA

cdr3_nt: TGTGCCAGCAGCTTGGGACAGGGCGATCAGCCCCAGCATTTT
cdr3_aa: CASSLGQGDQPQHF
j_call: TRBJ1-5
d_call: TRBD1
v_call: TRBV6-5
clone_size: NA

cdr3_nt: TGTGCCAGCAGCCCCGAGACAGGGTTAAACCCGTACGAGCAGTACTTC
cdr3_aa: CASSPETGLNPYEQYF
j_call: TRBJ2-7
d_call: TRBD1
v_call: TRBV9
clone_size: NA

cdr3_nt: TGTGCCAGCAGCTTAGATCCAGGGACAGCAGTTAATGAAAAACTGTTTTTT
cdr3_aa: CASSLDPGTAVNEKLFF
j_call: TRBJ1-4
d_call: TRBD1
v_call: TRBV11-2
clone_size: NA

cdr3_nt: TGCAGCGTGTCCAACAGGGGCCCAACACGGGAAGGGTCCTACAATGAGCAGTTCTTC
cdr3_aa: CSVSNRGPTREGSYNEQFF
j_call: TRBJ2-1
d_call: TRBD1
v_call: TRBV29-1
clone_size: few

cdr3_nt: TGTGCCAGCAGCTTGGGGGACAGGGGGCAGGAGACCCAGTACTTC
cdr3_aa: CASSLGDRGQETQYF
j_call: TRBJ2-5
d_call: TRBD1
v_call: TRBV7-2
clone_size: NA

cdr3_nt: TGTGCCAGCACCCCTGGGGGGGGGACCGGGGAGCTGTTTTTT
cdr3_aa: CASTPGGGTGELFF
j_call: TRBJ2-2
d_call: TRBD2
v_call: TRBV3-1/TRBV3-2
clone_size: NA

cdr3_nt: TGTGCCAGCTCACCATCGGGACAGGGGGCCTACGAGCAGTACTTC
cdr3_aa: CASSPSGQGAYEQYF
j_call: TRBJ2-7
d_call: TRBD1
v_call: TRBV18
clone_size: NA

cdr3_nt: TGTGCCAGCAGCTTTACAGGGTCGCGGCAGCCCCAGCATTTT
cdr3_aa: CASSFTGSRQPQHF
j_call: TRBJ1-5
d_call: NA
v_call: TRBV5-8
clone_size: NA

cdr3_nt: TGTGCCAGCAGCTTGGGGGTGACAGGGAGCAACGAGCAGTACTTC
cdr3_aa: CASSLGVTGSNEQYF
j_call: TRBJ2-7
d_call: TRBD1
v_call: TRBV7-8
clone_size: few

cdr3_nt: TGTGCCAGCAGCTTAGCGCGACAGGGGTATGTCTATGGCTACACCTTC
cdr3_aa: CASSLARQGYVYGYTF
j_call: TRBJ1-2
d_call: TRBD1
v_call: TRBV7-2
clone_size: NA

cdr3_nt: TGTGCCACCAGCAGAGAGCCGGGACAGCCGTACGAGCAGTACTTC
cdr3_aa: CATSREPGQPYEQYF
j_call: TRBJ2-7
d_call: TRBD1
v_call: TRBV15
clone_size: NA

cdr3_nt: TGCGCCAGCAGCCAACGACAGGGTCTGAACACTGAAGCTTTCTTT
cdr3_aa: CASSQRQGLNTEAFF
j_call: TRBJ1-1
d_call: TRBD1
v_call: TRBV5-1
clone_size: NA

cdr3_nt: TGCGCCAGCAGTCCACAGGTACCCCCTAACTATGGCTACACCTTC
cdr3_aa: CASSPQVPPNYGYTF
j_call: TRBJ1-2
d_call: NA
v_call: TRBV23-1
clone_size: NA

cdr3_nt: TGTGCCAGTGATAACTTGGGGCCTGCGCCCCAGCATTTT
cdr3_aa: CASDNLGPAPQHF
j_call: TRBJ1-5
d_call: NA
v_call: TRBV19
clone_size: NA

cdr3_nt: TGTGCCAGCAGTGAAGGGGGACTAGGCTACGAGCAGTACTTC
cdr3_aa: CASSEGGLGYEQYF
j_call: TRBJ2-7
d_call: TRBD2
v_call: TRBV25-1
clone_size: NA

cdr3_nt: TGTGCCAGCAGCCCAGTTGGGCAGGCCCGGGGAGAGACCCAGTACTTC
cdr3_aa: CASSPVGQARGETQYF
j_call: TRBJ2-5
d_call: NA
v_call: TRBV7-6
clone_size: NA

cdr3_nt: TGTGCCAGCAGCGCGATCGGACAGGCGAGGCAGTACTTC
cdr3_aa: CASSAIGQARQYF
j_call: TRBJ2-7
d_call: TRBD1
v_call: TRBV7-8
clone_size: once

cdr3_nt: TGTGCCAGCAGCCCAGGGACAGGACAAGAGACCCAGTACTTC
cdr3_aa: CASSPGTGQETQYF
j_call: TRBJ2-5
d_call: TRBD1
v_call: TRBV7-3
clone_size: NA

cdr3_nt: TGCAGCGTTGATGGGACAAGGGGCTCTGACTACGAGCAGTACTTC
cdr3_aa: CSVDGTRGSDYEQYF
j_call: TRBJ2-7
d_call: NA
v_call: TRBV29-1
clone_size: many